This T cell receptor beta chain was identified during a study of blood T cells in healthy people across ages. As regards this clonotype: Its antigen is currently unknown.

With a J-beta primer mix and a sample-barcoded 5' primer, a second PCR ran about 7 to 11 cycles. Carrying 12 random nucleotides, a template-switch adaptor labeled each individual cDNA molecule. Each sample yielded at least 3 million CDR3-containing paired-end reads. TCRdb re-analysed the 5' RACE reads in MiXCR, keeping a single row per CDR3 protein. The sample contains about 730,000 distinct CDR3 sequences, approximately 39% of which appear only once. Study-level points and caveats: Long-lived donors carried more naive CD4+ cells and greater diversity than aged donors.

The sequence came from a woman aged 60-70 years in good health. Material for sequencing was blood.

CDR3 DNA sequence: TGTGCCAGCAGCCAAGAAACAGGGAGGATAAAGAATGAGCAGTTCTTC. It translates to CASSQETGRIKNEQFF. This chain uses TRBV3-1 with TRBJ2-1, with D possibly called TRBD1 or TRBD2 (6 bases each). Per the germline V gene, CDR1 is LGHDT and CDR2 is YNNKEL (reference sequence). Trimming removed 0 bases at V and 7 bases at J, with 16 bases between. The CDR3 extends over 16 amino acids.